This note documents a single TCR beta chain sequence. The antigen is unknown. The data originate from a study of cytotoxic CD8 clonotypes in ibrutinib-treated CLL. The CDR3 loop spans 14 amino acids. The ends lost 9 bases at V and 0 bases at J; junction bases unmatched: 8. Germline CDR1 SGHNT, CDR2 YYREEE (reference sequence). Study-wide results and limits: Baseline clonality, higher than in age-matched healthy donors, tracked circulating CD8+ T-cell counts.

Clones were read by immunoSEQ multiplex PCR, and TCRdb kept only the in-frame ones, dropping some. The repertoire consists of roughly 160,000 clones, with 70% to 85% occurring once and the leading ten covering roughly 4.6%. The V and J genes are TRBV5-4 and TRBJ1-1; TRBD1 matches at 7 bases. The sequencing used PBMCs, collected after 24 months of ibrutinib treatment. The source of this sequence is a human donor with chronic lymphocytic leukemia. CDR3 DNA: TGTGCCACGGGACAGTCTCCGATGAACACTGAAGCTTTCTTT. Translating gives CATGQSPMNTEAFF.